The T cell receptor (beta chain) described here comes from a study of regulatory T cells in long-lasting Graves disease. CDR3-region Arm-PCR and iRepertoire HTBI primers produced the TCR beta libraries. One entry per CDR3 protein results from TCRdb running MiXCR on the multiplex PCR reads. Altogether about 400,000 distinct CDR3 sequences are present, less than 25% being singletons, with the ten largest covering around 20%. This clonotype appeared many times. This CDR3 comprises 15 residues. The germline gives CDR1 SNHLY, CDR2 FYNNEI. V lost 6 bases and J lost 5; bases outside the gene matches: 7. The time point was: persistent/refractory GD, antithyroid drugs over 5 years with positive TRAb. RNA extracted from PBMCs served as the sequencing template.

This sequence originates from a female donor with Graves disease. The chain uses TRBV2 and TRBJ2-5, with 12 bases fitting TRBD2. The sample consisted of peripheral blood mononuclear cells (PBMCs), taken when the disease was refractory, from a patient treated with antithyroid drugs. The CDR3 coding sequence is TGTGCCAGCAGCGCGACTAGCGGGAGAGGGGAGACCCAGTACTTC. Its translation is CASSATSGRGETQYF.